This T cell receptor beta chain was documented in a study of cytomegalovirus exposure and HLA in healthy donors. Study conclusions and caveats: The study carried out a later analysis of TCR beta sequences. It associated 15,000 to 20,000 of them with specific HLA alleles at a false discovery rate of 0.05. Judged likely to be a sequencing artifact was a cluster of highly shared sequence variants. A later analysis reportedly found fewer N-insertions in an Asian-associated ancestry cluster than the roughly 670-donor mean.

This clone has just one count. Its target is not known. A multiplex PCR was run with 60 Vbeta primers and 13 Jbeta primers. Sequencing was performed with immunoSEQ multiplex PCR; in TCRdb, only in-frame clones are kept and a portion is missing. Of approximately 150,000 clones in the sample, around 86% were seen once. The receptor was isolated from a middle-aged man in good health and CMV-seropositive. Sequencing was done on a sample of PBMCs.

The CDR3 loop reads CAWSSRGPYEQYF. CDR3 nucleotide sequence: TGTGCCTGGAGCAGCAGGGGCCCCTACGAGCAGTACTTC. The chain links TRBV30 to TRBJ2-7, with TRBD1 as a possible D gene (6 bases). CDR1 is GTSNPN and CDR2 is SVGIG in the germline V gene (reference sequence). This CDR3 contains 13 residues. V was trimmed by 3 bases and J by 2 bases, leaving 11 bases between them.